Listed below are T cell receptor beta chains from one sample, sequenced in a study of OX40 agonist ivuxolimab in advanced cancers. Libraries were prepared by immunoSEQ multiplex PCR; TCRdb keeps only in-frame clonotypes and omits some of them. The data show about 71,000 clones, about 94% seen once. The source material was CD4+ or CD8+ T cells sorted from blood, sampled in a trial of the OX40 agonist ivuxolimab. These receptors were obtained from an adult with an advanced solid tumor such as melanoma, head and neck, liver or kidney cancer. Both conserved end residues are part of each CDR3. A D gene is named only where the DNA matches it firmly. Clone size is given for some rows only: seen once, a few or many times, or a class if the clone is expanded.

D	V	size	J	DNA	CDR3
TRBD2	TRBV9	-	TRBJ2-1	TGTGCCAGCAGCTCCGGGGGGTCGTTCGGGAATGAGCAGTTCTTC	CASSSGGSFGNEQFF
-	TRBV27	-	TRBJ1-2	TGTGCCAGCAGTTTCAGGGCGGAAGGCTATGGCTACACCTTC	CASSFRAEGYGYTF
-	TRBV7-9	-	TRBJ2-7	TGTGCCAGCAGCTTGACTCAGGGCCACGAGCAGTACTTC	CASSLTQGHEQYF
-	TRBV4-3	-	TRBJ1-2	TGCGCCAGCAGCCACCTAGGGAGGTCAGCCGGCTACACCTTC	CASSHLGRSAGYTF
-	TRBV7-9	-	TRBJ2-7	TGTGCCAGCAGCTTAAGTTCCGGGACACGATCCTACGAGCAGTACTTC	CASSLSSGTRSYEQYF
-	TRBV21-1	-	TRBJ1-2	TGTGCCAGCAGCCCGCCGAACAGGGGCCCGGCGAAAGGCTACACCTTC	CASSPPNRGPAKGYTF
-	TRBV4-3	-	TRBJ2-5	TGCGCCAGCAGCCAAGATGGTGGGGCCCCGGGGACCCAGTACTTC	CASSQDGGAPGTQYF
TRBD1	TRBV5-8	-	TRBJ2-7	TGTGCCAGCAGACTAAGGGACAGCCCCTACGAGCAGTACTTC	CASRLRDSPYEQYF
-	TRBV29-1	-	TRBJ2-7	TGCAGCGTTGTCACCAGGGGTCGTCGGACGGGTCCCTCCTACGAGCAGTACTTC	CSVVTRGRRTGPSYEQYF
TRBD1	TRBV7-9	-	TRBJ2-5	TGTGCCAGCAGCTTACAAAGACAGGGCCAGGAGACCCAGTACTTC	CASSLQRQGQETQYF
-	TRBV5-1	-	TRBJ1-1	TGCGCCAGCAGCTTGGACCCAGGGTTTGTAAACACTGAAGCTTTCTTT	CASSLDPGFVNTEAFF
-	TRBV7-9	-	TRBJ1-3	TGTGCCAGCAGCCCCCCTCCGAGGGACTCTGGAAACACCATATATTTT	CASSPPPRDSGNTIYF
-	TRBV5-8	-	TRBJ1-2	TGTGCCAGCAGCTTGGTGGGGCTCCTTAACTATGGCTACACCTTC	CASSLVGLLNYGYTF
TRBD1	TRBV9	once	TRBJ2-7	TGTGCCAGCAGCGTAGCCGACAGGGGGCGGTACGAGCAGTACTTC	CASSVADRGRYEQYF
-	TRBV6-5	-	TRBJ1-2	TGTGCCAGCGCCGACGGGGGGGGCTACACCTTC	CASADGGGYTF
-	TRBV11-2	-	TRBJ2-3	TGTGCCAGCAGCACACACAGGACAGATACGCAGTATTTT	CASSTHRTDTQYF
TRBD2	TRBV28	-	TRBJ2-7	TGTGCCAGCAGTTTATGGCTAGCGGGAGTCCTATTTCCCTACGAGCAGTACTTC	CASSLWLAGVLFPYEQYF
-	TRBV27	-	TRBJ1-1	TGTGCCAGCAGTCCAACCCAGGGGAGTACTGAAGCTTTCTTT	CASSPTQGSTEAFF
TRBD2	TRBV5-6	-	TRBJ2-2	TGTGCCAGCAGCTTCGCGACTAGCGGGCTCACCGGGGAGCTGTTTTTT	CASSFATSGLTGELFF
-	TRBV10-3	once	TRBJ2-2	TGTGCCATCAGCCTAGGGACATCCGCGAACACCGGGGAGCTGTTTTTT	CAISLGTSANTGELFF
-	TRBV4-1	-	TRBJ2-5	TGCGCCAGCAGCCAAGTGCGGGGTGTTGGGGAAGAGACCCAGTACTTC	CASSQVRGVGEETQYF
TRBD2	TRBV11-2	-	TRBJ2-3	TGTGCCAGCATCGAAAGCGGGGGTAGCACAGATACGCAGTATTTT	CASIESGGSTDTQYF
TRBD2	TRBV28	-	TRBJ2-7	TGTGCCAGCAGCATTCCCCCTGGGGGGGGAGCGTCCTACGAGCAGTACTTC	CASSIPPGGGASYEQYF
-	TRBV19	-	TRBJ2-3	TGTGCCAGTAGTACTCTGGGGACAACAGATACGCAGTATTTT	CASSTLGTTDTQYF
TRBD1	TRBV5-6	-	TRBJ1-1	TGTGCCAGCAGCTTGAGACAGGGGCCAGGGACGGTAGACACTGAAGCTTTCTTT	CASSLRQGPGTVDTEAFF
-	TRBV5-6	-	TRBJ2-1	TGTGCCAGCAGCTTTTTAGGGCCGTACAATGAGCAGTTCTTC	CASSFLGPYNEQFF
TRBD2	TRBV6-5	-	TRBJ2-7	TGTGCCAGTTCCTACCCGGGGGGGCGGTACGAGCAGTACTTC	CASSYPGGRYEQYF
-	TRBV9	-	TRBJ2-7	TGTGCCAGCAGCCCACAGCAGGGGAGCCCATACGAGCAGTACTTC	CASSPQQGSPYEQYF
-	TRBV19	-	TRBJ1-1	TGTGCCAGTAGCTTCGGACGGGCGAACACTGAAGCTTTCTTT	CASSFGRANTEAFF
TRBD2	TRBV5-1	-	TRBJ2-7	TGCGCCAGCAGTCGAGAGCGGGAGGGCTTCTACGAGCAGTACTTC	CASSREREGFYEQYF
-	TRBV27	-	TRBJ2-7	TGTGCCAGCAGTTATGGGGGGATAAGTTTATACGAGCAGTACTTC	CASSYGGISLYEQYF
-	TRBV7-9	-	TRBJ1-2	TGTGCCAGCAGCATACTCAGGACAGTTGCTAACTATGGCTACACCTTC	CASSILRTVANYGYTF
TRBD2	TRBV29-1	-	TRBJ2-1	TGCAGCGTTCTCTACCCCAGTTCGGGGAGGGGCAATGAGCAGTTCTTC	CSVLYPSSGRGNEQFF
-	TRBV4-1	-	TRBJ2-7	TGCGCCAGCAGCCAAGACGCGGGGACCTACGAGCAGTACTTC	CASSQDAGTYEQYF
TRBD1	TRBV2	-	TRBJ1-5	TGTGCCAGCAACCCACAGGGGGGCAATCAGCCCCAGCATTTT	CASNPQGGNQPQHF
-	TRBV27	-	TRBJ2-2	TGTGCCAGCACCGACAGCCTCTTGAACACCGGGGAGCTGTTTTTT	CASTDSLLNTGELFF
TRBD2	TRBV5-8	-	TRBJ2-3	TGTGCCAGCAGCCATCAAATCCTAGCGGGGGACTATACGCAGTATTTT	CASSHQILAGDYTQYF
-	TRBV29-1	once	TRBJ2-7	TGCAGCGTTGAAGACCCTAGGACGGGAGCCTACGAGCAGTACTTC	CSVEDPRTGAYEQYF
TRBD1	TRBV2	-	TRBJ1-1	TGTGCCAGCAGTGTATTACAGGGGGCGGGGAACACTGAAGCTTTCTTT	CASSVLQGAGNTEAFF
TRBD1	TRBV19	-	TRBJ1-4	TGTGCCAGTAGTCGGACTGACAGGGTGAATGAAAAACTGTTTTTT	CASSRTDRVNEKLFF
TRBD2	TRBV2	-	TRBJ2-5	TGTGCCAGCCGTGAGAGCGGGAGCGATCGGGAGACCCAGTACTTC	CASRESGSDRETQYF
-	TRBV27	-	TRBJ1-1	TGTGCCAGCAGTCCGTTTCCCACGGGGGTGAACACTGAAGCTTTCTTT	CASSPFPTGVNTEAFF
TRBD1	TRBV4-3	-	TRBJ2-5	TGCGCCAGCAGCCAAGGGCACGGGGACAGGGGGCGGGAGACCCAGTACTTC	CASSQGHGDRGRETQYF
-	TRBV2	-	TRBJ2-7	TGTGCCAGTGGGGGTGTGGACGAGCAGTACTTC	CASGGVDEQYF
TRBD1	TRBV7-6	-	TRBJ1-2	TGTGCCAGCAGCCCGGGGACAGCAAGTAACTATGGCTACACCTTC	CASSPGTASNYGYTF
-	TRBV7-6	-	TRBJ2-5	TGTGCCAGCAGCTTTGCACCGTCAGGGGCCGGGGAGACCCAGTACTTC	CASSFAPSGAGETQYF